A single sample gave rise to the 7 T cell receptor beta chains below, sequenced in a study of blood T cells in healthy people across ages. Together with a sample-barcoded 5' primer, a J-beta primer mix was included in a second PCR lasting about 7 to 11 cycles. TCRdb independently ran MiXCR on the 5' RACE reads; one entry per CDR3 protein. The repertoire holds over a million distinct CDR3 sequences, less than 50% seen once, with approximately 17% in the top ten. Sequenced sample: blood. Source of these receptors: a woman aged 55 to 70 in good health.

This clonotype has a handful of counts. The chain recombines TRBV7-8 with TRBJ1-4, with 10 bases fitting TRBD1. There are 13 residues in the CDR3. V trimming: 4 bases; J trimming: 9 bases; junction bases outside the gene matches: 2. Per the germline V gene, CDR1 is SGHVS and CDR2 is FQNEAQ. The CDR3 spells CASSSDRGKKLFF. CDR3 DNA sequence: TGTGCCAGCAGCTCGGACAGGGGGAAAAAACTGTTTTTT. Full variable domain (outside the CDR3, taken from reference TRBV7-8 and TRBJ1-4): GAGVSQSPRYKVAKRGQDVALRCDPISGHVSLFWYQQALGQGPEFLTYFQNEAQLDKSGLPSDRFFAERPEGSVSTLKIQRTQQEDSAVYLCASSSDRGKKLFFGSGTQLSVL.

The chain couples TRBV7-2 to TRBJ2-7; 7 bases match TRBD2. Germline V gene sequence: CDR1 SGHTA, CDR2 FQGNSA. Unmatched junction bases numbered 7, after V lost 5 bases and J lost 6 bases. This CDR3 comprises 13 residues. This CDR3 reads CASSTTSLSEQYF. DNA of the CDR3: TGTGCCAGCAGCACGACTAGCCTCAGCGAGCAGTACTTC.

The CDR3 bases are TGTGCCACAACAGGGGACACCGGGGAGCTGTTTTTT. Amino acids: CATTGDTGELFF. This chain uses TRBV7-9 with TRBJ2-2; 7 bases map to TRBD1. With V trimmed by 10 bases and J by 3 bases, 2 bases remained unmatched. In germline, CDR1 is SEHNR, CDR2 FQNEAQ (reference sequence). This CDR3 comprises 12 residues.

This clonotype was detected a few times. The rearrangement links TRBV3-1 to TRBJ2-5, with D perhaps TRBD2 (5 bases). The ends were cut back, 7 bases at V and 4 bases at J, with 25 bases in the middle. The CDR3 is 17 amino acids. Germline assignment: CDR1 LGHDT and CDR2 YNNKEL (reference sequence). CDR3: CASTPAEGYPRRETQYF. For the CDR3, the DNA is TGTGCCAGCACCCCAGCCGAGGGCTACCCCCGCAGAGAGACCCAGTACTTC.

This sequence joins TRBV12-5 and TRBJ2-7; D not resolved. The CDR3 is 12 amino acids. The germline V and J ends were trimmed by 0 bases and 6 bases, with 6 bases remaining between them. The germline V gene encodes CDR1 LGHNT and CDR2 FRNRAP. As DNA, the CDR3 is TGTGCTAGTGGTTTGGTACGCGGCGAGCAGTACTTC. This sequence encodes CASGLVRGEQYF.

CDR3 nucleotides: TGCAGTGCTACGTCGGGACTAGCAGGTTTTGAGCAGTTCTTC. Amino acid sequence: CSATSGLAGFEQFF. The chain carries TRBV20-1 and TRBJ2-1; 9 positions agree with TRBD2. Germline CDR1 is DFQATT and CDR2 is SNEGSKA (reference sequence). V was clipped by 4 bases and J by 9 bases; unmatched bases: 10. The CDR3 has 14 amino acids.

The chain joins TRBV18 to TRBJ2-1; D ambiguous. Germline assignment: CDR1 KGHSH and CDR2 LQKENI. Trimming took 8 bases from V and 7 from J, leaving 27 bases between them. The CDR3 sequence is 17 residues long. The CDR3 reads CASPLGYDISERNEQFF. Written as DNA, the CDR3 is TGTGCCAGCCCATTGGGGTACGACATCTCCGAGAGGAATGAGCAGTTCTTC.